This T cell receptor (beta chain) was obtained from a study of blood T cells in healthy people across ages (dated by TCRdb to the mid-2010s). A note on the overall study: In model experiments, roughly one uniquely barcoded TCR beta cDNA molecule per two T cells was captured by template switching. To track age-related changes in TCR beta repertoire diversity, the study relied on deep sequencing normalized with unique cDNA molecular identifiers. Four age groups were formed from the donors: young (average roughly 15 years), middle-aged (just under 40), aged (about 62) and long-lived (about 80). To avoid experimental bias, donors of different ages were randomly spread across the sequencing lanes. Using the same blood draw, the study looked at two additional independent replicas of 1 million unique cDNA reads for two donors, one aged 18 to 30 and the other aged 80 or older.

The protocol used for the library was 5' RACE. A second roughly 6 to 11 cycle PCR used a sample-barcoded 5' primer and a J-beta primer mix. A template-switch 5' adaptor carrying 12 random nucleotides introduced a unique molecular identifier onto each TCR beta cDNA molecule. Each sample yielded at least 2.5 million CDR3-containing paired-end reads. First-strand cDNA was synthesized from all RNA with the Mint cDNA synthesis kit, primed by a TRBC-specific oligonucleotide. Following uracil-DNA glycosylase treatment, all cDNA underwent a first 18-cycle PCR with the universal primers M1SS and BC2_uni_R. Per the original workflow: Each sample was normalized by randomly selecting 1 million high-quality reads, each carrying a distinct molecular identifier. Reads with shared molecular identifiers were discarded instead of being binned into consensus sequences. CDR3 identification, clonotype clustering and error correction used MiTCR with a Q25 quality threshold and the strictest error-elimination algorithm. A nonparametric unseen species model with Euler transformation was used to estimate lower-bound total TCR beta diversity. TCRdb applied fastp at Q25 and MiXCR to the public reads, then kept only in-frame beta chains. Rows with a matching CDR3 protein are joined into one entry that keeps the most common DNA and genes. For this entry, the V and J calls and clone size follow TCRdb and not the study's own pipeline. In this sample the table shows some 1.8 million distinct CDR3 sequences, 39% of which occur a single time. The top ten clones comprise 20% to 25% of the sample.

Results the study describes overall, beyond this receptor: Total diversity estimates from one million sequenced T cells were considered lower bounds and underestimates. Bulk unsorted PBMC profiling prevented conclusive comparison of naive and antigen-experienced compartments. Compared with the aged group, the long-lived group had more naive CD4+ T cells, fewer expanded clones and increased TCR diversity, a pattern suggesting age selection. There was a strong correlation between observed TCR beta diversity and the percentage of naive T cells measured by flow cytometry. The CMV infection status of donors was not known, potentially confounding age-related changes in expanded clonotypes. Observed TCR beta diversity per million T cells fell roughly linearly with age, and a significant reduction was already apparent by age roughly 40.

In regard to this clonotype: No antigen is known for it. A junction end diverges from the germline sequence, so it may reflect a read error.

From the germline V gene, CDR1 is SGHTA and CDR2 is FQGNSA. The CDR3 measures 14 amino acids from cysteine to phenylalanine. The CDR3 DNA has 42 bases and is translated from base 1. The donors were roughly 40 Caucasian individuals from Russia, aged roughly 6 to 95 years, who were systemically healthy. Roughly 9.5 milliliters of peripheral blood were drawn from each donor into EDTA-treated Vacutainer tubes. Ficoll-Paque density-gradient centrifugation was used to isolate PBMCs, with at least 6 million per sample. Trizol reagent was used to extract total RNA from PBMCs, with at least 5 micrograms per sample. Naive CD45RAhigh/CD27high T cell percentages were measured by flow cytometry on a PBMC aliquot from every donor.

This TCR was recovered from a human donor in good health. Sequenced material: blood. The chain joins TRBV7-2 to TRBJ1-1; too little of a D gene remains to name it. The CDR3 protein sequence reads: CACSLSEGNTEAFF. The nucleotide sequence reads as follows: TGTGCCTGCAGCCTGAGCGAGGGAAACACTGAAGCTTTCTTT.